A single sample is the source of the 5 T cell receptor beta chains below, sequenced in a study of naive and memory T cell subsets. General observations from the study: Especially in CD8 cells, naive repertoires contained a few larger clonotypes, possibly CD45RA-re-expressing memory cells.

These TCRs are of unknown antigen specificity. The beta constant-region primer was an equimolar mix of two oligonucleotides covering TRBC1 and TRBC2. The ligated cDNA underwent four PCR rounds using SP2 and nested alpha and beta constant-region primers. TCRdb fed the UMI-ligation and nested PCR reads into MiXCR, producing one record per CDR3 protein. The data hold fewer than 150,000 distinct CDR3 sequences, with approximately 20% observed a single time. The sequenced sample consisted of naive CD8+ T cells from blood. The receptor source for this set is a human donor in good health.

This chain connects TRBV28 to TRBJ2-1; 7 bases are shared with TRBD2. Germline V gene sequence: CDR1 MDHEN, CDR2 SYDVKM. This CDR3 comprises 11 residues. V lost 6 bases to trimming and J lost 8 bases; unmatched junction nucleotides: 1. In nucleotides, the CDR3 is TGTGCCAGCAGAACTAGCGATGAGCAGTTCTTC. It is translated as CASRTSDEQFF.

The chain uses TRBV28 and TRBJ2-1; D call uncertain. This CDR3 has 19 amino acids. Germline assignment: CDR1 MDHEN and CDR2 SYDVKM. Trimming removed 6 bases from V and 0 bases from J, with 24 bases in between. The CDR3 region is CASSRWMPDGASSYNEQFF. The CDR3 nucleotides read TGTGCCAGCAGCCGTTGGATGCCGGACGGCGCTAGCTCCTACAATGAGCAGTTCTTC.

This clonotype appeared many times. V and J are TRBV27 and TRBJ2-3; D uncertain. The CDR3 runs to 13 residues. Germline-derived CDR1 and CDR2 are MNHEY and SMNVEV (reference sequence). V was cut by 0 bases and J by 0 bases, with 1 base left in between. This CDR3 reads CASSLSSTDTQYF. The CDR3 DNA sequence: TGTGCCAGCAGTTTATCTAGCACAGATACGCAGTATTTT.

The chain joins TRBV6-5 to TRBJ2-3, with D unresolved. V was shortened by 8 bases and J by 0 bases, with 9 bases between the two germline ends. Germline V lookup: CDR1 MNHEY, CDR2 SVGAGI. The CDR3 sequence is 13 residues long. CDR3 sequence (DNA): TGTGCCAGCGCTTTGCGGAGCACAGATACGCAGTATTTT. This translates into CASALRSTDTQYF.

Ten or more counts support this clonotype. CDR3 sequence reads: CASSRGLGGYTF. The CDR3 region has the DNA TGTGCCAGCAGTCGGGGTTTAGGTGGCTACACCTTC. This chain links TRBV27 with TRBJ1-2, with unresolved D. Between the trimmed V and J ends, which lost 5 bases and 7 bases, there was a span of 11 bases. The CDR3 length is 12 residues. Germline-derived CDR1 and CDR2 are MNHEY and SMNVEV (reference sequence).